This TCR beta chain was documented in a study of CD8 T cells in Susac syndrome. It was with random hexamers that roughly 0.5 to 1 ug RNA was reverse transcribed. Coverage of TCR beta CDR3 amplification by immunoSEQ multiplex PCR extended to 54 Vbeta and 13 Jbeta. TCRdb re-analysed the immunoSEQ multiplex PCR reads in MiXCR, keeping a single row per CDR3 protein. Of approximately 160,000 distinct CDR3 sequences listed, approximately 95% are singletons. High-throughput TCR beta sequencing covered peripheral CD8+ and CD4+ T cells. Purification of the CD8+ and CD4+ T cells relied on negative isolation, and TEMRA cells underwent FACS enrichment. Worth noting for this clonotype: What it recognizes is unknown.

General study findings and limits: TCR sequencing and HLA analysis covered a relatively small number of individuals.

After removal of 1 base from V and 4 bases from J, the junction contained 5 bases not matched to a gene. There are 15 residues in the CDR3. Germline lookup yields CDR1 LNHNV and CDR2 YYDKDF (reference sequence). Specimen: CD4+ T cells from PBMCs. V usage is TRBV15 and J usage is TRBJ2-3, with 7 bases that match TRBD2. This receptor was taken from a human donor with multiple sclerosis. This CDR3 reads CATSRGSGGADTQYF. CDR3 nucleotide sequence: TGTGCCACCAGCAGAGGTTCGGGGGGTGCAGATACGCAGTATTTT.